These 15 T cell receptor beta chains originate from one sample sequenced in a study of blood T cell repertoires in COVID-19. The data were produced by immunoSEQ multiplex PCR, yet TCRdb's version contains in-frame clones alone and is incomplete. The table has roughly 170,000 clones, 84% seen once; the top ten hold 6% to 8.5%. Sequenced sample: peripheral blood. The receptors here all came from a human donor in a cohort sampled during active COVID-19.

The chain carries TRBV6-5 and TRBJ2-7, with TRBD2 matching 8 bases. This CDR3 is built from 16 residues. Germline CDR1 and CDR2: MNHEY and SVGAGI. Trimming cost V 2 bases and J 3 bases; bases outside gene matches: 9. The CDR3 region is CASSYARRGGDYEQYF. The CDR3 DNA follows: TGTGCCAGCAGTTACGCCCGACGGGGGGGGGACTACGAGCAGTACTTC.

The J gene is TRBJ1-1, the V gene TRBV5-1, with 7 bases matching TRBD1. This CDR3 is built from 19 residues. Trimming took 4 bases from V and 3 from J; bases not matched to a gene: 21. Germline values: CDR1 SGHRS, CDR2 YFSETQ. Here the CDR3 reads CASSLGGRQGVRGYTEAFF. DNA of the CDR3: TGCGCCAGCAGCCTCGGCGGTCGGCAGGGGGTACGGGGCTACACTGAAGCTTTCTTT.

The chain recombines TRBV2 with TRBJ1-1, with a tentative D call TRBD1 (5 bases). The CDR3 runs 14 residues. CDR1 and CDR2 (germline): SNHLY, FYNNEI. V lost 8 bases and J 4 bases, leaving 17 bases between the germline ends. CDR3 sequence reads: CASGGTVGSTEAFF. CDR3 in DNA: TGTGCCAGCGGAGGGACGGTGGGTAGCACTGAAGCTTTCTTT. Looking up the rest from reference TRBV2 and TRBJ1-1 gives the full variable domain: EPEVTQTPSHQVTQMGQEVILRCVPISNHLYFYWYRQILGQKVEFLVSFYNNEISEKSEIFDDQFSVERPDGSNFTLKIRSTKLEDSAMYFCASGGTVGSTEAFFGQGTRLTVV.

V gene TRBV19 combines with J gene TRBJ1-1; D unresolved. CDR1 and CDR2 from the germline V gene are LNHDA and SQIVND (reference sequence). V gave up 5 bases and J gave up 0 bases, with 10 bases separating them. This CDR3 is 14 amino acids long. The CDR3 bases are TGTGCCAGTAGTCGGGTCCAATTGAACACTGAAGCTTTCTTT. Protein sequence: CASSRVQLNTEAFF. The entire variable domain, with the rest obtained from reference TRBV19 and TRBJ1-1, is as follows: DGGITQSPKYLFRKEGQNVTLSCEQNLNHDAMYWYRQDPGQGLRLIYYSQIVNDFQKGDIAEGYSVSREKKESFPLTVTSAQKNPTAFYLCASSRVQLNTEAFFGQGTRLTVV.

In DNA form, the CDR3 reads TGCGCCAGCAGCCAAGAGCGTGGAGCGGGGGATTACTACGAGCAGTACTTC. This sequence encodes CASSQERGAGDYYEQYF. The gene calls are TRBV4-1 and TRBJ2-7; the match to TRBD2 covers 8 bases. CDR3 length: 17 amino acids. CDR1 is MGHRA and CDR2 is YSYEKL in the germline V gene. The V and J ends lost 0 bases and 3 bases, in that order; junction bases with no gene match: 10.

The rearrangement links TRBV10-1 to TRBJ2-7; D possibly corresponds to TRBD2 (6 bases). The V gene's germline CDR1 is WNHNN and CDR2 SYGVQD (reference sequence). V was clipped by 2 bases and J by 7 bases, with 21 bases between them. This CDR3 spans 16 amino acids. The CDR3 loop is CASSEPRRDWCEEQYF. The CDR3 bases are TGCGCCAGCAGTGAGCCAAGACGGGACTGGTGCGAGGAGCAGTACTTC.

This sequence joins TRBV5-6 and TRBJ2-7; 9 bases are a match to TRBD1. Germline trimming cut 6 bases from V and 2 bases from J; bases unmatched to any gene: 9. The CDR3 contains 15 residues. CDR1 and CDR2 from the germline V gene are SGHDT and YYEEEE. CDR3 region: CASTVTGQGPYEQYF. CDR3 in DNA: TGTGCCAGCACCGTGACGGGACAGGGTCCCTACGAGCAGTACTTC.

The chain is built from TRBV15 and TRBJ2-7; the match to TRBD1 covers 7 bases. The junction had 10 bases not matched to a gene; V was cut back by 5 bases and J by 0 bases. The CDR3 totals 16 residues. The germline V gene encodes CDR1 LNHNV and CDR2 YYDKDF (reference sequence). The CDR3: CATSGNRGLSSYEQYF. CDR3 nucleotides: TGTGCCACCAGCGGAAACAGGGGCTTAAGCTCCTACGAGCAGTACTTC.

This sequence joins TRBV3-1 (or the pseudogene TRBV3-2) and TRBJ2-6; D is possibly TRBD2 (6 bases). Germline V CDR1 and CDR2: LGHDT, YNNKEL (reference sequence). CDR3 length: 15 amino acids. Trimming left V 4 bases short and J 5 bases short, with 12 bases between. The CDR3 protein is CASSPPGVRANVLTF. For the CDR3, the DNA is TGTGCCAGCAGCCCTCCGGGGGTACGGGCCAACGTCCTGACTTTC.

This chain joins TRBV6-6 and TRBJ2-7, with 10 bases identical to TRBD1. This CDR3 is built from 15 residues. Losses at the gene ends were 7 bases for V and 3 bases for J; bases not matched to a gene: 9. From germline, CDR1 is MNHNY and CDR2 SVGAGI (reference sequence). Here the CDR3 reads CASTPDRGRIYEQYF. DNA of the CDR3: TGTGCCAGCACCCCCGACAGGGGGCGAATCTACGAGCAGTACTTC.

V and J are TRBV11-2 and TRBJ1-2, with TRBD1 matching over 7 bases. This CDR3 contains 16 residues. Trimming removed 5 bases from V and 2 bases from J; junction bases left unmatched: 11. The germline gives CDR1 SGHAT, CDR2 FQNNGV. CDR3 loop: CASSIWERTGNYGYTF. CDR3 in DNA: TGTGCCAGCAGCATTTGGGAAAGGACAGGAAACTATGGCTACACCTTC. Complete variable domain (other parts from reference TRBV11-2 and TRBJ1-2): EAGVAQSPRYKIIEKRQSVAFWCNPISGHATLYWYQQILGQGPKLLIQFQNNGVVDDSQLPKDRFSAERLKGVDSTLKIQPAKLEDSAVYLCASSIWERTGNYGYTFGSGTRLTVV.

The V gene is TRBV2, the J gene TRBJ2-5; 8 positions agree with TRBD1. V lost 5 bases to trimming and J lost 5 bases; unmatched junction nucleotides: 7. The CDR3 is 14 amino acids. Germline CDR1 is SNHLY and CDR2 is FYNNEI. CDR3 in amino acids: CASSMDRDEETQYF. CDR3 nucleotides: TGTGCCAGCAGTATGGACAGGGATGAGGAGACCCAGTACTTC.

The gene calls are TRBV4-1 and TRBJ1-5; 7 nucleotides line up with TRBD1. CDR1 MGHRA and CDR2 YSYEKL come from the germline V gene. J gave up 1 base and V 2 bases, and 2 bases lay outside the gene matches. The CDR3 has 15 amino acids. The CDR3 protein is CASSQQTGSNQPQHF. The CDR3 coding sequence is TGCGCCAGCAGCCAACAGACAGGGAGCAATCAGCCCCAGCATTTT.

J is TRBJ1-3 and V is TRBV30; TRBD1 is a possible D gene (6 bases). CDR1 and CDR2 (germline): GTSNPN, SVGIG (reference sequence). CDR3 length equals 14 residues. The CDR3, as DNA: TGTGCGGGGGCCAGGGAAACCTTTGGAAACACCATATATTTT. Protein sequence: CAGARETFGNTIYF.

The genes are TRBV6-5 and TRBJ1-6; maybe TRBD1 (6 bases). The CDR3 totals 15 residues. V was clipped by 7 bases and J by 0 bases, with 10 bases between them. In germline, CDR1 is MNHEY, CDR2 SVGAGI. CDR3 nucleotide sequence: TGTGCCAGCACCGGACAGAGCTCCTATAATTCACCCCTCCACTTT. It codes for CASTGQSSYNSPLHF.